This T cell receptor beta chain was documented in a study of vaccination effects on CD4 cells after COVID-19. Study information: Samples gathered post-vaccine arrived a median of 72 days past the second dose.

In the ViraFEST assay, antigen-specific CD4+ clonotypes were identified by expansion after peptide-pool stimulation. Subsequent to a culture period of approximately 11 days, CD4+ T cells were isolated. The vaccine given was either BNT162b2 or mRNA-1273, in two doses. As regards this clone: The target antigen is unknown.

Germline-derived CDR1 and CDR2 are SGHTA and FQGNSA. The V and J ends lost 5 bases and 7 bases, in that order; junction bases with no gene match: 9. CDR3 length equals 14 residues. Findings and limits, study-wide: Only a few convalescent patients and no early post-infection timepoints featured in the study. Clones from infection and from vaccination both contracted markedly late after vaccination.

Repertoires were generated with immunoSEQ multiplex PCR, while TCRdb's copy carries only in-frame clones and drops some. This sample has 30,000 to 40,000 clones, with approximately 82% found just once. The origin of this receptor is a human donor who received a COVID-19 vaccine. Some clones in this sample may be carry-over from other donors' samples. The chain links TRBV7-2 to TRBJ2-3; 7 nucleotides align to TRBD1. Material: CD4+ T cells from PBMCs cultured with HCoV-NL63 spike peptides, obtained after COVID-19 vaccination. The CDR3 region is CASSAQQGFNTQYF. The CDR3, as DNA: TGTGCCAGCAGCGCCCAACAGGGGTTTAATACGCAGTATTTT.